This T cell receptor beta chain was identified in a study of long-term antiretroviral therapy in people with HIV. Worth noting for this clone: Its cognate antigen is unknown.

Amounts of roughly 1-11 million cryopreserved PBMC were held in the samples before DNA extraction. General study results and limits: Pre-ART clonal expansions dominated every time point's repertoire.

Survey-level resolution applied to immunoSEQ assay v3.0. Measured with immunoSEQ multiplex PCR; TCRdb has only the in-frame clones, and not every one. Of tens of thousands of clones listed, around 90% are singletons. CDR1 and CDR2 from the germline V gene are LGHNT and FRNRAP. The germline V and J ends were trimmed by 5 bases and 7 bases, with 21 bases remaining between them. CDR3 length: 16 residues. This rearrangement joins TRBV12-5 to TRBJ1-5; D possibly corresponds to TRBD1 (5 bases). Source: unsorted PBMCs, taken 5.2 years after starting antiretroviral therapy. The receptor was isolated from a middle-aged woman with HIV. CDR3: CASGTPLGVGWQPQHF. CDR3 coding DNA: TGTGCTAGTGGTACTCCCCTAGGGGTCGGTTGGCAGCCCCAGCATTTT.